This TCR beta chain comes out of a study of blood T cell repertoires in COVID-19. At the level of the study: Some COVID-19 samples were acute and others convalescent; all came from the United States, Italy and Spain. PBMCs, B-cell-depleted T cells, or T cells were the source of the cDNA or gDNA that made up the material.

Original processing methods: How many nucleated cells were present was estimated from reference gene primer amplification. Only in-frame clones appear in the TCRdb table, and some are missing; sequencing was by immunoSEQ multiplex PCR. V and J calls and clone size come straight from that table; D and trimming were deduced from the DNA. The data show roughly 120,000 clones, 70% to 90% seen once. V was pared by 7 bases and J by 5 bases, with 13 bases between. The CDR3 consists of 14 residues. CDR1 KGHDR and CDR2 SFDVKD come from the germline V gene. This chain joins TRBV24-1 and TRBJ2-2, with no clear D. This clonotype was obtained from a man aged 25 to 40 with acute or convalescent COVID-19. The specimen sequenced was peripheral blood. CDR3 sequence: CATSLEARTGELFF. CDR3 nucleotides: TGTGCCACCAGCCTAGAGGCGAGAACCGGGGAGCTGTTTTTT.